Each of the 17 T cell receptor beta chains below was sequenced from the same sample in a study of blood T cell repertoires in COVID-19. Method: immunoSEQ multiplex PCR; TCRdb's copy keeps in-frame clones and lacks some. The profile shows 300,000 to 450,000 clones, 81% of them singletons. The specimen sequenced was peripheral blood. The receptors were sampled from a human donor with acute or convalescent COVID-19. The donor label of this sample is uncertain.

This clone was recorded a few times. The rearrangement links TRBV11-3 to TRBJ2-3; D is possibly TRBD2 (5 bases). Germline CDR1 is SGHNT and CDR2 is YENEEA. This CDR3 has 13 residues. Trimming cost V 5 bases and J 4 bases, with 10 bases left between them. CDR3 region: CASSLEGADTQYF. The CDR3, as DNA: TGTGCCAGCAGCCTCGAGGGAGCAGATACGCAGTATTTT.

The chain recombines TRBV5-1 with TRBJ1-2; TRBD1 agrees at 9 bases. This CDR3 has 14 residues. Trimming at V came to 4 bases and at J to 6 bases, leaving 7 bases not matched to a gene. From germline, CDR1 is SGHRS and CDR2 YFSETQ. DNA of the CDR3: TGCGCCAGCAGCGCGGACAGGGGAACGGATGGCTACACCTTC. This translates into CASSADRGTDGYTF. Together with reference TRBV5-1 and TRBJ1-2, the CDR3 gives the full variable domain: KAGVTQTPRYLIKTRGQQVTLSCSPISGHRSVSWYQQTPGQGLQFLFEYFSETQRNKGNFPGRFSGRQFSNSRSEMNVSTLELGDSALYLCASSADRGTDGYTFGSGTRLTVV.

V usage is TRBV28 and J usage is TRBJ1-2; TRBD1 aligns across 8 bases. Trimming took 6 bases from V and 8 from J; bases not matched to a gene: 5. CDR3 length equals 12 residues. Germline CDR1 reads MDHEN; CDR2 reads SYDVKM. CDR3 in amino acids: CASSLGQGGYTF. CDR3 coding DNA: TGTGCCAGCAGCCTCGGACAGGGAGGCTACACCTTC.

A word on this clone: At one end the junction does not follow the germline gene, possibly because of a read error. CDR3 amino acids: CASSLTGGWGPPPPRQGAGF. The CDR3 DNA is TGTGCCAGCAGTTTAACCGGGGGATGGGGGCCCCCTCCTCCTCGACAGGGGGCCGGCTTT. The chain recombines TRBV28 with TRBJ1-1, with 10 bases identical to TRBD1. Per the germline V gene, CDR1 is MDHEN and CDR2 is SYDVKM. The CDR3 sequence is 20 residues long.

V usage is TRBV7-7 and J usage is TRBJ2-2, with TRBD1 matching 10 bases. This CDR3 has 15 residues. J was trimmed by 6 bases and V by 5 bases; bases with no gene match: 6. Germline lookup yields CDR1 SSHAT and CDR2 FNYEAQ (reference sequence). CDR3 in amino acids: CASSRGQGRAGELFF. The CDR3 DNA reads as TGTGCCAGCAGCCGGGGACAGGGGAGAGCCGGGGAGCTGTTTTTT.

The chain uses TRBV6-1 and TRBJ1-5, with D hard to call. Germline V gene sequence: CDR1 MNHNS, CDR2 SASEGT. V dropped 3 bases and J dropped 0 bases, with 15 bases sitting between them. The CDR3 runs to 17 residues. CDR3 amino acids: CASSEGAQLISNQPQHF. The CDR3 nucleotides are TGTGCCAGCAGTGAGGGCGCACAGTTGATTAGCAATCAGCCCCAGCATTTT.

This clone turned up a few times. CDR3 sequence: CASSSRGFLLEKLFF. The DNA of the CDR3 is TGTGCCAGCAGTTCTCGAGGCTTCCTCCTTGAAAAACTGTTTTTT. V and J are TRBV6-5 and TRBJ1-4; D is unclear. Germline lookup yields CDR1 MNHEY and CDR2 SVGAGI. With 4 bases removed from V and 7 bases from J, the gap between germline ends came to 16 bases. This CDR3 spans 15 amino acids.

CDR3: CASSLLGLAEESSITDTQYF. The CDR3 DNA follows: TGTGCCAGCAGCTTGTTGGGGTTAGCGGAGGAATCCTCCATCACAGATACGCAGTATTTT. V and J are TRBV5-5 and TRBJ2-3; maybe TRBD2 (6 bases). Germline V gene data show CDR1 as SGHKS and CDR2 as YYEKEE (reference sequence). The CDR3 contains 20 residues. The germline V and J ends were trimmed by 1 base and 2 bases, with 26 bases remaining between them.

The J gene is TRBJ2-5, the V gene TRBV20-1, with D possibly TRBD1 on 7 matching bases. The germline CDR1 and CDR2 sequences are DFQATT and SNEGSKA (reference sequence). CDR3 size: 11 residues. The CDR3 here is CGGTAGRHQYF. In nucleotides, the CDR3 is TGCGGAGGGACAGCAGGCAGGCACCAGTACTTC.

This clone was observed a single time. This sequence joins TRBV5-6 and TRBJ1-1, with D perhaps matching TRBD1 (5 bases). Germline loops: CDR1 SGHDT, CDR2 YYEEEE. The CDR3 is 14 residues long. V lost 0 bases and J lost 4, with 10 bases in between. CDR3 DNA sequence: TGTGCCAGCAGCTTGGTTGGGGGGTTCACTGAAGCTTTCTTT. It codes for CASSLVGGFTEAFF. Supplemented by reference TRBV5-6 and TRBJ1-1, the full variable domain reads DAGVTQSPTHLIKTRGQQVTLRCSPKSGHDTVSWYQQALGQGPQFIFQYYEEEERQRGNFPDRFSGHQFPNYSSELNVNALLLGDSALYLCASSLVGGFTEAFFGQGTRLTVV.

The chain carries TRBV2 and TRBJ2-5; D call uncertain. This CDR3 comprises 14 residues. Germline assignment: CDR1 SNHLY and CDR2 FYNNEI. The V end lost 4 bases, the J end lost 5 bases, and 14 bases lay between the germline ends. The CDR3 bases are TGTGCCAGCAGTGCGTACAGCCCGTTGGAGACCCAGTACTTC. Protein product: CASSAYSPLETQYF.

V is TRBV6-2 or TRBV6-3 and J is TRBJ2-4; D is possibly TRBD1 (6 bases). The germline V gene encodes CDR1 MNHEY and CDR2 SVGEGT. The CDR3 covers 20 residues. The germline V and J ends were trimmed by 2 bases and 0 bases, with 23 bases remaining between them. The CDR3 protein is CASSYGRQTGTTSAKNIQYF. CDR3 nucleotide sequence: TGTGCCAGCAGTTACGGTCGCCAAACCGGGACAACCTCAGCCAAAAACATTCAGTACTTC.

The chain uses TRBV6-1 and TRBJ1-1, with 7 bases lining up with TRBD1. The germline gives CDR1 MNHNS, CDR2 SASEGT. Germline trimming cut 3 bases from V and 6 bases from J; bases unmatched to any gene: 10. This CDR3 comprises 15 residues. The CDR3 nucleotides are TGTGCCAGCAGTGAGGTGGCCAGGGGGTCTCCTGAAGCTTTCTTT. This translates into CASSEVARGSPEAFF.

The rearrangement joins TRBV15 to TRBJ1-6; perhaps TRBD1 as D (6 bases). This CDR3 has 17 residues. Germline-derived CDR1 and CDR2 are LNHNV and YYDKDF (reference sequence). The V and J ends lost 1 base and 8 bases respectively, with 18 bases between them. The CDR3 DNA reads TGTGCCACCAGCAGAGCACGAACAGGGTTTGGTCATTCACCCCTCCACTTT. It encodes CATSRARTGFGHSPLHF.

This clone showed up just once. The gene calls are TRBV5-5 and TRBJ2-2; D remains unclear. The CDR3 sequence is 12 residues long. Trimming took off 6 bases at V and 6 bases at J, with 9 bases between the two ends. Germline V gene sequence: CDR1 SGHKS, CDR2 YYEKEE (reference sequence). In DNA, the CDR3 is TGTGCCAGCAATCTATTGGCCGGGGAGCTGTTTTTT. It translates to CASNLLAGELFF.

The CDR3 loop is CAWIRRGANYGYTF. CDR3 nucleotides: TGTGCCTGGATTCGACGGGGGGCGAACTATGGCTACACCTTC. J is TRBJ1-2 and V is TRBV30; a possible D gene is TRBD1 (6 bases). The CDR3 runs 14 residues. Looked up from germline, CDR1 is GTSNPN and CDR2 is SVGIG (reference sequence). With 4 bases removed from V and 2 bases from J, the gap between germline ends came to 14 bases.

This chain joins TRBV11-2 and TRBJ2-2; 7 nucleotides line up with TRBD1. In germline, CDR1 is SGHAT, CDR2 FQNNGV. This CDR3 comprises 16 residues. J was trimmed by 5 bases and V by 1 base; bases with no gene match: 7. The CDR3 bases are TGTGCCAGCAGCTTAGGACAGGGAGCGTCAACCGGGGAGCTGTTTTTT. The encoded protein is CASSLGQGASTGELFF.